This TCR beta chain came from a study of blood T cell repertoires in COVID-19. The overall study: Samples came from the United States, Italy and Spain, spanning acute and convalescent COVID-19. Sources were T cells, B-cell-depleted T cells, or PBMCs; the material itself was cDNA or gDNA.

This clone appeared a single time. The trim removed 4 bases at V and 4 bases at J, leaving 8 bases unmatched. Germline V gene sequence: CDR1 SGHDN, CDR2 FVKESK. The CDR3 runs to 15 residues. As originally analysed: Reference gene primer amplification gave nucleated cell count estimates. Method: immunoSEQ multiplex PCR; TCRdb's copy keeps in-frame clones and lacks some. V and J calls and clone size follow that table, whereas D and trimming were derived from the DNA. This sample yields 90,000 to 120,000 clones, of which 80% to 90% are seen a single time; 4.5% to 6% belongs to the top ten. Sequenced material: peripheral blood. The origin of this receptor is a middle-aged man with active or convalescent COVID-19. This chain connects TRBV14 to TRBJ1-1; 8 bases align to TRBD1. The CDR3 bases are TGTGCCAGCAGCCCTCGGACAGGGCGGGCCACTGAAGCTTTCTTT. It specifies CASSPRTGRATEAFF.